Sequencing of this T cell receptor (beta chain) was carried out in a study of shared clonotypes between healthy human individuals. Study in general: CD4 naive cells filled three plates per donor, CD4 memory three, CD8 naive two and CD8 memory one. Regarding the study as a whole: Estimated richness values were generally larger in naive subsets than in memory subsets. The generation probabilities recorded for non-shared clonotypes fell below those of clonotypes shared by all four donors.

V lost 5 bases to trimming and J lost 8 bases, with 25 bases between them. From germline, CDR1 is PRHDT and CDR2 FYEKMQ (reference sequence). CDR3 length: 17 residues. Data came from immunoSEQ multiplex PCR; TCRdb stores just in-frame clones and leaves some out. The sample contains approximately 530,000 clones, 90% to 96% of which appear only once. A word on this clone: The antigen remains undetermined.

The sequencing sample was made of naive CD4+ T cells sorted from blood. Subset denoted: CD45RA+ positively selected. The origin of this receptor is a woman aged 30 to 39 in good health. This chain joins TRBV13 and TRBJ2-1; D might be TRBD2 (8 bases). This chain's CDR3 is CASSPQSQGGLGDEQFF. CDR3 nucleotides: TGTGCCAGCAGCCCCCAGTCTCAGGGGGGACTAGGGGATGAGCAGTTCTTC.